Following are 24 T cell receptor beta chains from one sample sequenced in a study of technical replicates of blood from several donors. Profiling relied on immunoSEQ multiplex PCR, and the TCRdb table lists in-frame clones only, not all of them. The sample yields around 69,000 clones, around 97% seen once. The specimen sequenced was T cells isolated from PBMCs. All receptors come from a human donor in good health.

This chain connects TRBV5-1 to TRBJ2-5; TRBD2 might be the D (5 bases). CDR1 is SGHRS, CDR2 YFSETQ, per germline. The CDR3 consists of 15 residues. Trimming removed 0 bases at V and 1 base at J, with 10 bases between. CDR3 in DNA: TGCGCCAGCAGCTTGGCCGGAGCGGTCCAAGAGACCCAGTACTTC. Its translation: CASSLAGAVQETQYF.

In DNA, the CDR3 is TGTGCCAGCAGTTACTCGGGGCAGGCGGACATTCAGTACTTC. Translation: CASSYSGQADIQYF. The chain has TRBV6-5 and TRBJ2-4; D is perhaps TRBD1 (5 bases). V was pared by 0 bases and J by 8 bases, with 11 bases between. The CDR3 runs to 14 residues. Germline V gene data show CDR1 as MNHEY and CDR2 as SVGAGI.

The CDR3 bases are TGCGCCAGCAGCCAAGCTGGGGCTCTCTCCGAGCAGTACTTC. Translation gives CASSQAGALSEQYF. This rearrangement joins TRBV4-1 to TRBJ2-7; D is perhaps TRBD1 (5 bases). This CDR3 contains 14 residues. The germline V gene has CDR1 MGHRA and CDR2 YSYEKL. Trimming took off 1 base at V and 6 bases at J, with 13 bases between the two ends.

The rearrangement joins TRBV5-4 to TRBJ2-5; perhaps TRBD2 as D (5 bases). Germline V gene sequence: CDR1 SGHNT, CDR2 YYREEE (reference sequence). Trimming stripped 0 bases from V and 5 bases from J, with 11 bases between. The CDR3 runs to 14 residues. The CDR3 DNA is TGTGCCAGCAGCTTGGGGATATCGGGGGAGACCCAGTACTTC. It specifies CASSLGISGETQYF. The full variable domain, its missing parts supplied by reference TRBV5-4 and TRBJ2-5, is ETGVTQSPTHLIKTRGQQVTLRCSSQSGHNTVSWYQQALGQGPQFIFQYYREEENGRGNFPPRFSGLQFPNYSSELNVNALELDDSALYLCASSLGISGETQYFGPGTRLLVL.

The chain carries TRBV5-6 and TRBJ2-3, with 10 bases aligning to TRBD2. After removal of 0 bases from V and 5 bases from J, the junction contained 6 bases not matched to a gene. CDR1 and CDR2 (germline): SGHDT, YYEEEE. The CDR3 covers 16 residues. The DNA for the CDR3 is TGTGCCAGCAGCTTGGGGCTAGCGGGAGTGCTAGATACGCAGTATTTT. Translating it yields CASSLGLAGVLDTQYF.

The chain combines TRBV7-2 with TRBJ1-1, with 7 bases fitting TRBD1. V was clipped by 0 bases and J by 5 bases; unmatched bases: 6. CDR3 length equals 15 residues. Germline V CDR1 and CDR2: SGHTA, FQGNSA. The CDR3 nucleotides are TGTGCCAGCAGCTTAGCGCAGACAGGGTGGACTGAAGCTTTCTTT. Encoded protein: CASSLAQTGWTEAFF.

The V and J genes are TRBV5-3 and TRBJ2-7, with TRBD2 identical over 14 bases. TRBV5-3 is an ORF, and what it does is uncertain. J was trimmed by 4 bases and V by 0 bases; bases with no gene match: 12. This CDR3 has 19 amino acids. CDR3 residues: CARSLAGTSGGRRCYEQYF. The CDR3 nucleotides are TGTGCCAGAAGCTTGGCCGGGACTAGCGGGGGAAGGCGTTGTTACGAGCAGTACTTC.

This clone was observed once. The J gene is TRBJ1-1, the V gene TRBV4-1, with D tentatively TRBD1 (5 bases). V was pared by 3 bases and J by 8 bases, with 16 bases between. The CDR3 is 14 residues long. Germline CDR1 reads MGHRA; CDR2 reads YSYEKL. In nucleotides, the CDR3 is TGCGCCAGCAGCCAGGCCCTCCAGGGTGACGAAGCTTTCTTT. It specifies CASSQALQGDEAFF.

The genes are TRBV6-5 and TRBJ2-2, with 8 bases lining up with TRBD2. The CDR3 covers 14 residues. V lost 8 bases, J lost 7 bases, and 9 bases stayed unmatched. Germline assignment: CDR1 MNHEY and CDR2 SVGAGI. CDR3 residues: CASRAGAQGGELFF. The CDR3 coding sequence is TGTGCCAGCCGAGCGGGGGCCCAGGGCGGGGAGCTGTTTTTT.

This chain joins TRBV5-1 and TRBJ2-2; D is uncertain. CDR1 is SGHRS and CDR2 is YFSETQ in the germline V gene. V was clipped by 0 bases and J by 0 bases, with 6 bases between them. The length of the CDR3 is 15 residues. CDR3 bases: TGCGCCAGCAGCTTGGCCGAGCCGAACACCGGGGAGCTGTTTTTT. The encoded protein is CASSLAEPNTGELFF.

This rearrangement joins TRBV5-1 to TRBJ2-7; perhaps TRBD2 as D (5 bases). V was clipped by 4 bases and J by 0 bases, with 8 bases between them. This CDR3 spans 13 amino acids. Germline lookup yields CDR1 SGHRS and CDR2 YFSETQ. The CDR3 loop is CASSRDASYEQYF. CDR3 sequence (DNA): TGCGCCAGCAGCCGGGATGCCTCCTACGAGCAGTACTTC.

V is TRBV7-9 and J is TRBJ1-3; TRBD1 might be the D (6 bases). Germline lookup yields CDR1 SEHNR and CDR2 FQNEAQ (reference sequence). V lost 4 bases and J lost 4, with 17 bases in between. CDR3 size: 16 residues. In DNA form, the CDR3 reads TGTGCCAGCAGCTCCGTGGGGGGGCCCCTGGGAAACACCATATATTTT. Protein product: CASSSVGGPLGNTIYF.

The DNA of the CDR3 is TGTGCCAGCAGTGAGGGTAGCACCCAAGAGACCCAGTACTTC. Amino acids: CASSEGSTQETQYF. The chain uses TRBV6-1 and TRBJ2-5; D not certain. This CDR3 region has 14 residues. Germline V gene sequence: CDR1 MNHNS, CDR2 SASEGT. V gave up 3 bases and J gave up 1 base, with 9 bases separating them.

This chain links TRBV27 with TRBJ1-1; 9 positions agree with TRBD1. Germline trimming cut 5 bases from V and 5 bases from J; bases unmatched to any gene: 9. This CDR3 has 15 residues. Germline values: CDR1 MNHEY, CDR2 SMNVEV (reference sequence). The CDR3 region has the DNA TGTGCCAGCAGTCTCCTACAGGGGGCGAGTACTGAAGCTTTCTTT. Translation gives CASSLLQGASTEAFF.

V gene TRBV6-6 combines with J gene TRBJ2-7, with D possibly being TRBD1 (5 bases). Germline CDR1 and CDR2: MNHNY and SVGAGI (reference sequence). The CDR3 spans 14 residues. Trimming removed 0 bases from V and 3 bases from J, with 9 bases in between. This CDR3 is CASSYSKGVYEQYF. CDR3 coding DNA: TGTGCCAGCAGTTACTCGAAAGGGGTCTACGAGCAGTACTTC.

The chain carries TRBV28 and TRBJ1-2, with D perhaps matching TRBD1 (5 bases). The germline V and J ends were trimmed by 6 bases and 3 bases, with 20 bases remaining between them. The CDR3 covers 16 residues. CDR1 and CDR2 from the germline V gene are MDHEN and SYDVKM. CDR3 nucleotides: TGTGCCAGCAGCGCGCCTCAGGGTTATAAGTACTATGGCTACACCTTC. It specifies CASSAPQGYKYYGYTF.

This clone was observed a single time. As DNA, the CDR3 is TGTGCCAGCAGTTGGCGACAGGGTCCCCTACGTGGAAACACCATATATTTT. This sequence encodes CASSWRQGPLRGNTIYF. The chain links TRBV28 to TRBJ1-3, with 7 positions matching TRBD1. J lost 3 bases, V lost 4 bases, and 12 bases had no gene match. Germline V gene sequence: CDR1 MDHEN, CDR2 SYDVKM. CDR3 length equals 17 residues.

This clone appeared a single time. The rearrangement links TRBV7-9 to TRBJ1-6, with D possibly being TRBD1 (6 bases). Germline values: CDR1 SEHNR, CDR2 FQNEAQ (reference sequence). V lost 1 base to trimming and J lost 1 base, with 17 bases between them. The CDR3 contains 19 residues. The CDR3 DNA reads as TGTGCCAGCAGCTTAGATTATGGGGGCGGCAAATCCTATAATTCACCCCTCCACTTT. Translated, it gives CASSLDYGGGKSYNSPLHF.

The chain employs TRBV19 and TRBJ1-2; D may be TRBD1 (6 bases). The CDR3 has 13 amino acids. The V end was cut by 3 bases, the J end by 7 bases, with 12 bases between. Germline CDR1 is LNHDA and CDR2 is SQIVND (reference sequence). The CDR3: CASSIQGSGGYTF. CDR3 nucleotide sequence: TGTGCCAGTAGTATCCAGGGGAGCGGTGGCTACACCTTC.

The V call is TRBV11-3, the J call TRBJ1-2, with TRBD1 matching over 8 bases. CDR3 length: 16 residues. The V gene's germline CDR1 is SGHNT and CDR2 YENEEA. Trimming cost V 0 bases and J 2 bases; bases outside gene matches: 5. The CDR3, as DNA: TGTGCCAGCAGCTTAGAGGGTCGACAGGGGAACTATGGCTACACCTTC. Its protein is CASSLEGRQGNYGYTF.

The chain employs TRBV7-3 and TRBJ2-2; the D is unclear. The germline V and J ends were trimmed by 5 bases and 1 base, with 14 bases remaining between them. The CDR3 is 16 amino acids. The germline V gene encodes CDR1 SGHTA and CDR2 FQGTGA. The CDR3 spells CASSPTMGENTGELFF. DNA of the CDR3: TGTGCCAGCAGCCCGACGATGGGCGAGAACACCGGGGAGCTGTTTTTT.

The rearrangement joins TRBV6-5 to TRBJ2-3; D perhaps matches TRBD1 (5 bases). The CDR3 contains 14 residues. Germline assignment: CDR1 MNHEY and CDR2 SVGAGI. Trimming shortened V by 4 bases and J by 4 bases, and 12 bases separated the two germline ends. For the CDR3, the DNA is TGTGCCAGCAGTTCCAGGGTTAGTGCAGATACGCAGTATTTT. Translating it yields CASSSRVSADTQYF.

The chain recombines TRBV28 with TRBJ1-2; TRBD1 might be the D (5 bases). Deletions cut 6 bases from V and 2 bases from J, with 13 bases between. Germline CDR1 MDHEN, CDR2 SYDVKM. This CDR3 region has 14 residues. CDR3 sequence: CASSFPGGNYGYTF. Written as DNA, the CDR3 is TGTGCCAGCAGCTTCCCCGGGGGGAACTATGGCTACACCTTC.

The J gene is TRBJ2-7, the V gene TRBV19; 10 bases line up with TRBD1. The germline V gene has CDR1 LNHDA and CDR2 SQIVND (reference sequence). V was pared by 6 bases and J by 3 bases, with 2 bases of the junction left unmatched. This CDR3 contains 13 residues. The CDR3 DNA reads as TGTGCCAGTAGCCGGGACAGGGGCTACGAGCAGTACTTC. The encoded protein is CASSRDRGYEQYF.